The TCR beta chain described here comes from a study of cytomegalovirus exposure and HLA in healthy donors. Study results and limitations: Later analysis revealed greater clonal expansion in HLA-associated TCR beta chains than in equally common others. After further analysis at a later stage, under 20,000 TCR beta sequences were associated with HLA alleles at 0.05 false discovery rate.

The PCR had 60 Vbeta and 13 Jbeta primers. Assay used: immunoSEQ multiplex PCR; TCRdb lists only in-frame clones, some missing. The sample yields fewer than 90,000 clones, approximately 63% seen once. A few counts support this clone. The antigen remains unidentified. This receptor was taken from a woman in her fifties or sixties in good health and CMV-seropositive. The sequencing input was PBMCs.

The CDR3 DNA sequence: TGTGCCAGCAGTGATGATCGGACAGGGGCCACCGGGGAGCTGTTTTTT. It codes for CASSDDRTGATGELFF. The chain combines TRBV2 with TRBJ2-2; 9 bases are a match to TRBD1. The V gene end was trimmed by 3 bases and the J gene end by 4 bases; junction bases not matched to a gene: 6. The CDR3 covers 16 residues. Germline CDR1 is SNHLY and CDR2 is FYNNEI.